Here is one TCR beta chain with its context. Its antigen has not been determined. No much larger clone exists at a distance of one base, and base qualities are not known. These data belong to a study of cytomegalovirus exposure and HLA in healthy donors (dated by TCRdb to the late 2010s). Background for the entire study: According to an earlier analysis of around 600 of the donors, about 180 million T cells yielded 100 million or so unique TCR beta sequences and about 280 Gb of sequence data. About 280 gigabases of sequencing data and roughly 81 million unique TCR sequences made up an early release that covered approximately 700 HLA-typed donors. The genetic ancestry cluster associated with self-reported Caucasian donors included around four fifths of the roughly 360 genotyped donors. The aim of the study was to test whether cataloging public T cell receptors could identify signatures of past pathogen exposure. The study profiled the T cell repertoires of approximately 700 subjects by immunosequencing and related them to cytomegalovirus serostatus. In addition to the first cohort of about 650 subjects, a separate validation cohort of 120 different subjects was used. High-throughput TCR immunosequencing, statistical association of individual TCRs with disease status, and machine learning were combined to predict cytomegalovirus infection status. A later analysis re-examined previously published TCR beta repertoires from 500 to 700 donors and added high-resolution HLA genotyping to investigate patterns of TCR occurrence. The later analysis used no new phenotypic data to find candidate immune exposures, relying instead on TCR beta sequences and their occurrence across donors. In an earlier analysis of about 590 of the donors, high-throughput TCR beta sequencing was used to judge whether each TCR beta V gene segment behaved as functional or pseudogenic. Alongside the repertoire data, information on donor age, sex, ethnicity and CMV serostatus was compiled. Genome-wide SNP genotypes for about 60% of the 666 donors were used in a later genetic analysis, which treated that subset as a discovery cohort. Every repertoire in the discovery cohort had been generated on one and the same sequencing platform. HLA typing covered class I and class II loci at four-digit resolution. Typing coverage differed by locus: A, B, C, DRB1 and DQB1 were typed in about 620-630 donors, DQA1 in roughly 500, DPA1 in approximately 610, and DPB1 in 450 to 480. A handful of DR-DQ haplotypes were handled as single units for association and clustering because linkage in the cohort was strong. On average, 235,054 unique TCR beta nucleotide sequences were sequenced per donor among 350 to 400 genotyped donors of the cohort, with 15% to 20% of those sequences being non-productive.

The cohort consisted of 600 or so healthy bone marrow donors. At the time of sampling, all cohort members were nominally healthy, though unrecorded immune exposures were likely present. The donor was CMV seropositive and was included in the group of almost 300 seropositive cohort members. Each donor provided a peripheral blood sample, and peripheral blood mononuclear cells were used for TCR beta sequencing. The Qiagen DNeasy Blood Extraction Kit was used to extract genomic DNA from the blood cell samples. What the authors observed across the whole study: In a later analysis, several top co-occurrence clusters were reported to appear linked to parvovirus B19, influenza, CMV and Epstein-Barr virus. Sequencing depth was assumed to be roughly uniform across donors in the presence/absence analyses, though that assumption may not hold. While some public TCRs were present in many individuals, most TCR sequences turned up only very rarely across donors. In a later analysis, HLA-associated TCR beta chains were found to be more clonally expanded and to have lower generation probabilities than equally common non-associated chains. According to a later analysis, TCR association rates differed among HLA loci, with DRB1 alleles showing the most associated TCRs and HLA-C alleles showing the fewest. At a false discovery rate of 0.05, a later analysis linked around 17,000 TCR beta sequences to specific HLA alleles. According to a later genetic analysis, donors in an Asian-associated ancestry cluster had fewer N-insertions in productive TCRs than the roughly 670-donor mean. A later analysis found that most CMV-associated TCR beta chains appeared HLA-restricted, with HLA associations seemingly driven largely by CMV exposure. In a later genetic analysis, a missense DCLRE1C variant was associated with V-gene and J-gene trimming of TCR beta chains, and the association was replicated in an independent cohort. Strong co-occurrence of HLA alleles, especially DR and DQ, made assigning TCR associations to individual alleles difficult. The classifier was reported to diagnose cytomegalovirus status with high specificity and sensitivity in both the original and validation cohorts. According to the authors, the approach could potentially be generalized to other disease states and immunological phenotypes. A few of the identified cytomegalovirus-associated TCR beta chains were confirmed in vitro to be specific for cytomegalovirus antigens. The study gave a list of about 160 TCR beta chains associated with cytomegalovirus. Linkage disequilibrium might explain the correlated functional status among segregating V segments, but an unknown experimental factor could not be ruled out. A further reported finding was that TCR beta sequences accurately predicted the HLA-A and HLA-B alleles for most subjects in the first cohort. CMV serostatus was the only immune exposure information available for the cohort. This cohort had only TCR beta chains sequenced, and the lack of alpha or paired-chain data limited which features could be detected. A group of highly shared sequence variants was considered likely to be a technical artifact of the sequencing pipeline. In an earlier analysis of fewer than 750 of the donors, most TCR beta V segments were observed in productive rearrangements about 90% or about 30% of the time, broadly matching IMGT annotations. Because HLA typing was missing for some donors at each locus, association tests included only the typed subset. Because counts were too low, 15 to 20 rarely observed V segments, including chromosome 9 orphons, were left out of the earlier analysis of some 600 of the donors.

Receptors were amplified or captured by the immunoSEQ multiplex PCR assay. For the multiplex PCR, a mixture combining 60 forward primers for TCR Vbeta segments and 13 reverse primers for TCR Jbeta segments was used. A multiplex PCR assay on genomic DNA amplified the CDR3 region of rearranged TCR beta genes. On the Illumina HiSeq System, the amplified TCR beta libraries were sequenced as 87-base-pair reads. The original methods were these. A later analysis counted around 72 million unique TCR beta chains across the 500 to 850 repertoires, and roughly 10 million of these chains were shared by at least two donors. To remove PCR and sequencing errors, raw reads were error-corrected and collapsed into unique sequences using a nearest-neighbor algorithm that merged closely related sequences. To assign V, D and J gene segments, CDR3 sequences were aligned to IMGT reference sequences. For a sequence to be retained, a match of at least six nucleotides was required to both a V gene segment and a J gene segment. Rearrangements were called productive when the CDR3 lacked stop codons and stayed in frame with V and J; all others were non-productive. Following IMGT convention, CDR3 was defined as the stretch from the second conserved V-encoded cysteine to the conserved J-encoded phenylalanine. The earlier analysis of some 600 of the donors excluded sequences that lacked an unambiguous match to a single V gene segment. An earlier analysis of several hundred of the donors called V segments functional above 56.7% productive rearrangements and segregating when the between-donor standard deviation exceeded 5%. A statistical classification framework was developed to diagnose cytomegalovirus status using the catalog of TCR beta chain sequences. In a later analysis, V and J genes were assigned by comparing TCR nucleotide sequences against IMGT/GENE-DB human TR gene sequences. Using the TCRdist pipeline, a later analysis assigned CDR3 sequences along with most-parsimonious VDJ recombination scenarios. In a later analysis, every TCR beta chain was defined by the combination of its CDR3 amino acid sequence and its V-gene family, and reads without a unique V-gene family were dropped. In a later analysis, 450 to 600 highly shared, low-generation-probability nucleotide sequences were removed to address suspected cross-contamination and a sequencing artifact. For each public chain, a later analysis derived a clonal expansion index from normalized ranks of inferred template counts within each repertoire. In a later analysis, generation probabilities were computed using a VDJ recombination model fitted to out-of-frame rearrangements, and the results were checked against IGoR. Hypergeometric tests were used in a later analysis to score TCR-TCR, TCR-HLA and TCR-CMV co-occurrence, with a repertoire-size bias correction applied to the TCR pairs. In a later analysis, false discovery rates were estimated by permuting HLA or CMV assignments 20 times. In a later analysis, co-occurring TCRs were grouped with DBSCAN, and TCRdist sequence similarity was added when clustering was performed within HLA-allele-positive subsets. For co-occurrence clustering, repertoires with fewer than 30,000 or more than 120,000 public chains were excluded, along with five repertoires with anomalous nucleotide sharing. The clones in this table, taken by TCRdb from immuneACCESS, are in-frame only. Not every clone is retained; where verified, under half of the shortfall comes from an unresolved V gene, and the cause of the rest is unknown. V and J calls plus clone size are reproduced from that table; the DNA served to infer D and trimming. This sample is represented by under 50,000 clones; 66% of them were singletons. Of the sample, around 20% is held by the ten largest clones.

This clonotype was obtained from a man over 45 in good health and CMV-seropositive. Sequenced input: PBMCs.

The sequence in DNA is TGTGCCAGCGGCTATCGGGGAGAGGCTGAAGCTTTCTTT. This is translated as CASGYRGEAEAFF. Here the chain combines TRBV11-1 and TRBJ1-1; too little of a D gene remains to name it. From the cysteine through the phenylalanine, the CDR3 covers 13 amino acids. Only the CDR3 DNA stays, 39 bases, in frame from base 1. CDR1 and CDR2 were assigned from the germline V gene (reference sequence) as SGHAT and FQDESV. Trimming at the junction amounts to 8 bases on V and 6 bases on J, and the germline ends lie 16 bases apart.